The subject of this entry is one T cell receptor (beta chain). The antigen is unknown. The junction had 11 bases not matched to a gene; V was cut back by 7 bases and J by 5 bases. This CDR3 contains 16 residues. Per the germline V gene, CDR1 is MDHEN and CDR2 is SYDVKM. MiXCR was run by TCRdb on the reads, yielding one entry per CDR3 protein. Of 360,000 or so distinct CDR3 sequences detected, nearly 35% appear once; the ten largest clones hold roughly 13%. These data belong to a study of T cell repertoires in cytomegalovirus infection. Looking at the study overall: CMV epitopes in the study were HLA-C-restricted (recently identified) and HLA-B-restricted (well studied). Public TCR beta signature analysis indicated the presence of both CMV infection and matching HLA type.

The study's findings and limits: People with CMV and the relevant HLA were identified by cumulative public TCR beta family frequency. In two of eight donors, the top clonotype was HLA-C-restricted CMV-specific.

The origin of this receptor is a human donor in good health (CMV status not recorded). Some clones in this sample may be carry-over from other donors' samples. This material consisted of cultured PBMCs, taken from culture after CMV antigen stimulation. V gene TRBV28 combines with J gene TRBJ2-5; TRBD2 matches 12 bases. The CDR3: CASNSRLAGGGETQYF. CDR3 nucleotide sequence: TGTGCCAGCAATTCCCGCCTAGCGGGAGGGGGCGAGACCCAGTACTTC.